This TCR beta chain emerged from a study of T cell responses to AZD1222 COVID-19 vaccine. TCRdb's copy holds only in-frame clones and misses some; the assay was immunoSEQ multiplex PCR. Here the sample spans 57,000 or so clones, 65% to 80% being singletons. Germline V lookup: CDR1 SGHNT, CDR2 YYREEE (reference sequence). Trimming at V came to 0 bases and at J to 10 bases, leaving 7 bases not matched to a gene. This CDR3 has 15 residues. Broader study findings: The study identified only five or six AZD1222 recipients as seropositive at baseline. The donor cohort was predominantly white British with a female majority, and clonal diversity may have been underestimated. Repertoire collection took place solely once the T cell response had peaked.

This clone occurred once. Its antigen remains unidentified. The clonotype comes from an adult in good health. Here the sequenced sample was peripheral blood, taken on day 0 of AZD1222 vaccination. V is TRBV5-4 and J is TRBJ1-6; 7 positions agree with TRBD1. The CDR3 sequence is CASSLASGQSSPLHF. As DNA, the CDR3 is TGTGCCAGCAGCTTGGCCTCGGGACAGTCCTCACCCCTCCACTTT.